This entry lists 28 T cell receptor beta chains sequenced from one sample in a study of shared clonotypes between healthy human individuals. Method: immunoSEQ multiplex PCR; TCRdb's copy keeps in-frame clones and lacks some. The sample yields more than 2,000,000 clones, 90% to 95% seen once. The sequenced sample was naive CD4+ T cells from PBMCs. Documented subset: CD45RA+ positively selected. These receptor sequences come from a young man in good health. Some clones in this sample may be carry-over from other donors' samples.

The chain uses TRBV25-1 and TRBJ2-5, with a weak D call TRBD2 (6 bases). The CDR3 contains 17 residues. Looked up from germline, CDR1 is MGHDK and CDR2 is SYGVNS. The V end was cut by 2 bases, the J end by 5 bases, with 21 bases between. CDR3 nucleotides: TGTGCCAGCAGTGAAGTCTACGAAGGGCCTGCGGGGGAGACCCAGTACTTC. Protein product: CASSEVYEGPAGETQYF.

The V and J genes are TRBV5-8 and TRBJ2-5, with D unresolved. The germline CDR1 and CDR2 sequences are SGHTS and YDEGEE. V lost 2 bases and J 7 bases, leaving 6 bases between the germline ends. This CDR3 has 11 amino acids. The CDR3 is CASSLTGTQYF. The CDR3 DNA follows: TGTGCCAGCAGCTTAACCGGGACCCAGTACTTC.

This rearrangement joins TRBV4-3 to TRBJ1-2, with D possibly matching TRBD1 (5 bases). V lost 0 bases, J lost 4 bases, and 12 bases lay in between. CDR1 is LGHNA and CDR2 is YSLEER in the germline V gene. The CDR3 length is 15 residues. The CDR3 sequence is CASSQDAGLAYGYTF. The CDR3 DNA sequence: TGCGCCAGCAGCCAAGATGCGGGACTGGCCTATGGCTACACCTTC.

The rearrangement links TRBV27 to TRBJ1-2; D not certain. Germline assignment: CDR1 MNHEY and CDR2 SMNVEV (reference sequence). This CDR3 contains 13 residues. V was clipped by 6 bases and J by 8 bases, with 16 bases between them. The CDR3 coding sequence is TGTGCCAGCAGCCCGGGCAGCCACGGGGGCTACACCTTC. Its protein product is CASSPGSHGGYTF.

This clone has a handful of counts. Other nucleotide sequences from this sample produce the same CDR3. The chain employs TRBV9 and TRBJ1-1; D possibly corresponds to TRBD1 (6 bases). Germline loops: CDR1 SGDLS, CDR2 YYNGEE. Deletions cut 4 bases from V and 1 base from J, with 11 bases between. The CDR3 contains 14 residues. CDR3 region: CASSPQGQNTEAFF. For the CDR3, the DNA is TGTGCCAGCAGCCCCCAGGGGCAGAACACTGAAGCTTTCTTT.

The gene calls are TRBV5-4 and TRBJ2-5; the D is unclear. Germline V gene lookup returns CDR1 SGHNT and CDR2 YYREEE (reference sequence). The CDR3 extends over 13 amino acids. The V gene lost 0 bases and the J gene lost 7 bases, with 10 bases spanning the gap. CDR3 nucleotides: TGTGCCAGCAGCTTGGGGGATGTAGGGACCCAGTACTTC. Translation: CASSLGDVGTQYF.

V and J are TRBV7-2 and TRBJ2-7; no firm D call. Trimming pared 8 bases from V and 1 base from J, leaving 3 bases between. Germline-derived CDR1 and CDR2 are SGHTA and FQGNSA. The CDR3 has 10 residues. The CDR3, as DNA: TGTGCCAGCGGATCCTACGAGCAGTACTTC. Protein: CASGSYEQYF.

The chain employs TRBV7-3 and TRBJ2-2, with D unresolved. CDR1 is SGHTA, CDR2 FQGTGA, per germline. This CDR3 is 14 amino acids long. V was pared by 1 base and J by 5 bases, with 8 bases between. The CDR3 sequence is CASSLKPGTGELFF. In DNA form, the CDR3 reads TGTGCCAGCAGCTTAAAGCCCGGGACCGGGGAGCTGTTTTTT. The variable domain in full, with the rest retrieved from reference TRBV7-3 and TRBJ2-2, is GAGVSQTPSNKVTEKGKYVELRCDPISGHTALYWYRQSLGQGPEFLIYFQGTGAADDSGLPNDRFFAVRPEGSVSTLKIQRTERGDSAVYLCASSLKPGTGELFFGEGSRLTVL.

The rearrangement joins TRBV5-1 to TRBJ2-3; the D is unclear. V dropped 4 bases and J dropped 3 bases, with 9 bases sitting between them. The CDR3 is 13 amino acids. Germline V gene lookup returns CDR1 SGHRS and CDR2 YFSETQ. The CDR3 region is CASSDQLTDTQYF. The DNA of the CDR3 is TGCGCCAGCAGCGACCAACTGACAGATACGCAGTATTTT. Looking up the rest from reference TRBV5-1 and TRBJ2-3 gives the full variable domain: KAGVTQTPRYLIKTRGQQVTLSCSPISGHRSVSWYQQTPGQGLQFLFEYFSETQRNKGNFPGRFSGRQFSNSRSEMNVSTLELGDSALYLCASSDQLTDTQYFGPGTRLTVL.

Concerning this clone itself: This sample includes further DNA sequences coding for the same CDR3. This chain uses TRBV30 with TRBJ1-3, with D uncertain. Germline assignment: CDR1 GTSNPN and CDR2 SVGIG (reference sequence). The CDR3 sequence is 12 residues long. V dropped 3 bases and J dropped 0 bases, with 3 bases sitting between them. The CDR3 DNA is TGTGCCTGGAGCGACTCTGGAAACACCATATATTTT. As protein: CAWSDSGNTIYF.

Comment on this clone: Other nucleotide sequences from this sample produce the same CDR3. V and J are TRBV18 and TRBJ2-1; possible D gene TRBD2, 5 bases. Trimming shortened V by 3 bases and J by 10 bases, and 7 bases separated the two germline ends. Looked up from germline, CDR1 is KGHSH and CDR2 is LQKENI. This CDR3 has 11 amino acids. The CDR3 loop is CASSPPGEQFF. CDR3 nucleotides: TGTGCCAGCTCACCCCCGGGGGAGCAGTTCTTC.

In this sample, this clone turned up once. This chain connects TRBV5-1 to TRBJ2-7; TRBD2 matches at 10 bases. After removal of 3 bases from V and 1 base from J, the junction contained 4 bases not matched to a gene. Germline lookup yields CDR1 SGHRS and CDR2 YFSETQ. The CDR3 totals 15 residues. The CDR3 DNA is TGCGCCAGCAGCTCCGGACTAGCGGATTCCTACGAGCAGTACTTC. Its protein is CASSSGLADSYEQYF. Complete variable domain (other parts from reference TRBV5-1 and TRBJ2-7): KAGVTQTPRYLIKTRGQQVTLSCSPISGHRSVSWYQQTPGQGLQFLFEYFSETQRNKGNFPGRFSGRQFSNSRSEMNVSTLELGDSALYLCASSSGLADSYEQYFGPGTRLTVT.

This sequence joins TRBV4-1 and TRBJ2-2; D may be TRBD1 or TRBD2 (6 bases each). This CDR3 contains 15 residues. The ends were cut back, 4 bases at V and 5 bases at J, with 14 bases in the middle. In germline, CDR1 is MGHRA, CDR2 YSYEKL. The CDR3 DNA follows: TGCGCCAGCAGCCCCGGGCTAGGGGGGACCGGGGAGCTGTTTTTT. As protein: CASSPGLGGTGELFF.

This chain joins TRBV2 and TRBJ1-1; D is unresolved. Trimming shortened V by 8 bases and J by 0 bases, and 10 bases separated the two germline ends. CDR3 length: 13 residues. In germline, CDR1 is SNHLY, CDR2 FYNNEI. Here the CDR3 DNA reads TGTGCCAGCTTCCAGAACATGAACACTGAAGCTTTCTTT. Amino acid sequence: CASFQNMNTEAFF.

The chain is built from TRBV10-3 and TRBJ1-6; no firm D call. This CDR3 has 12 residues. V was pared by 6 bases and J by 5 bases, with 5 bases between. The germline CDR1 and CDR2 sequences are ENHRY and SYGVKD. The DNA of the CDR3 is TGTGCCATCAGACAGAATAATTCACCCCTCCACTTT. Amino acid sequence: CAIRQNNSPLHF.

The chain joins TRBV2 to TRBJ1-4, with 9 nucleotides matching TRBD1. This CDR3 comprises 14 residues. The V gene's germline CDR1 is SNHLY and CDR2 FYNNEI. V was pared by 4 bases and J by 7 bases, with 4 bases of the junction left unmatched. CDR3 DNA: TGTGCCAGCAGTGCTAGACAGGGGGGTGAAAAACTGTTTTTT. Translation: CASSARQGGEKLFF.

The chain employs TRBV6-1 and TRBJ1-2; D is uncertain. The CDR3 contains 13 residues. Germline CDR1 reads MNHNS; CDR2 reads SASEGT. V dropped 7 bases and J dropped 8 bases, with 17 bases sitting between them. For the CDR3, the DNA is TGTGCCAGCATGAGGGCCCCCCTCGGGGGCTACACCTTC. Amino acids: CASMRAPLGGYTF.

The chain employs TRBV28 and TRBJ2-7; D unclear. The V end lost 1 base, the J end lost 1 base, and 14 bases lay between the germline ends. Germline loops: CDR1 MDHEN, CDR2 SYDVKM. The CDR3 covers 16 residues. Written as DNA, the CDR3 is TGTGCCAGCAGTTTATCGTCGAGATCCCTTTCCTACGAGCAGTACTTC. Translation gives CASSLSSRSLSYEQYF.

This clone has only one observation. V gene TRBV18 combines with J gene TRBJ2-2; a possible D gene is TRBD1 (6 bases). Trimming took 3 bases from V and 3 from J, leaving 11 bases between them. CDR3 size: 15 residues. Germline CDR1 is KGHSH and CDR2 is LQKENI. The CDR3 nucleotides read TGTGCCAGCTCACCGCCCGAGGGGGACACCGGGGAGCTGTTTTTT. Translating it yields CASSPPEGDTGELFF.

The chain carries TRBV2 and TRBJ1-4, with TRBD1 as a possible D gene (5 bases). The germline V gene encodes CDR1 SNHLY and CDR2 FYNNEI. The ends were cut back, 6 bases at V and 2 bases at J, with 16 bases in the middle. This CDR3 is 16 amino acids long. CDR3 loop: CASRDDSLGTNEKLFF. The CDR3 nucleotides are TGTGCCAGCAGAGACGACAGCCTGGGGACTAATGAAAAACTGTTTTTT.

This clone was found a few times. The chain joins TRBV6-6 to TRBJ1-1; D unresolved. V dropped 8 bases and J dropped 5 bases, with 12 bases sitting between them. The CDR3 runs 12 residues. Germline lookup yields CDR1 MNHNY and CDR2 SVGAGI (reference sequence). The CDR3 loop is CASAGGRTEAFF. The CDR3 coding sequence is TGTGCCAGCGCGGGTGGGCGGACTGAAGCTTTCTTT.

This chain uses TRBV27 with TRBJ1-2, with D perhaps matching TRBD1 (5 bases). The V gene's germline CDR1 is MNHEY and CDR2 SMNVEV (reference sequence). The ends were cut back, 4 bases at V and 6 bases at J, with 15 bases in the middle. CDR3 length equals 14 residues. CDR3 sequence: CASSSVIRGHGYTF. In nucleotides, the CDR3 is TGTGCCAGCAGTTCGGTGATCCGGGGACATGGCTACACCTTC.

J is TRBJ2-7 and V is TRBV6-6; D is uncertain. V lost 2 bases to trimming and J lost 0 bases, with 8 bases between them. CDR3 length: 14 residues. CDR1 is MNHNY and CDR2 is SVGAGI in the germline V gene (reference sequence). CDR3: CASSYAEDSYEQYF. CDR3 nucleotides: TGTGCCAGCAGTTACGCTGAGGACTCCTACGAGCAGTACTTC.

The chain couples TRBV2 to TRBJ1-5; no reliable D call. CDR1 and CDR2 from the germline V gene are SNHLY and FYNNEI. The CDR3 loop spans 16 amino acids. V dropped 4 bases and J dropped 2 bases, with 15 bases sitting between them. In nucleotides, the CDR3 is TGTGCCAGCAGTGGAGGTGCGTATATCGGCAATCAGCCCCAGCATTTT. Amino acids: CASSGGAYIGNQPQHF.

This sequence joins TRBV5-1 and TRBJ1-3, with D unresolved. The CDR3 length is 14 residues. Deletions cut 0 bases from V and 3 bases from J, with 7 bases between. CDR1 and CDR2 from the germline V gene are SGHRS and YFSETQ. Here the CDR3 DNA reads TGCGCCAGCAGCTTGGAGGAGATTGGAAACACCATATATTTT. Its translation is CASSLEEIGNTIYF.

The chain joins TRBV4-3 to TRBJ2-1, with TRBD1 matching 7 bases. With 2 bases clipped from V and 4 bases from J, the junction kept 8 bases outside the gene matches. CDR3 length: 16 amino acids. Germline V gene sequence: CDR1 LGHNA, CDR2 YSLEER. The CDR3 spells CASSQYPPGQYNEQFF. CDR3 in DNA: TGCGCCAGCAGCCAATACCCACCGGGACAGTACAATGAGCAGTTCTTC.

The chain employs TRBV27 and TRBJ2-7, with D hard to call. The V end was cut by 6 bases, the J end by 11 bases, with 17 bases between. CDR3 length: 12 amino acids. Germline assignment: CDR1 MNHEY and CDR2 SMNVEV (reference sequence). In DNA, the CDR3 is TGTGCCAGCAGGTTCACCGAACCCTGGGAGTACTTC. Amino acid sequence: CASRFTEPWEYF.

CDR3 DNA sequence: TGCGCCAGCAGCTCGGCGGCCCTAAGCGATGAGCAGTTCTTC. Translated, it gives CASSSAALSDEQFF. This rearrangement joins TRBV5-1 to TRBJ2-1, with unresolved D. The ends were cut back, 3 bases at V and 8 bases at J, with 15 bases in the middle. Germline V gene sequence: CDR1 SGHRS, CDR2 YFSETQ. This CDR3 is built from 14 residues.